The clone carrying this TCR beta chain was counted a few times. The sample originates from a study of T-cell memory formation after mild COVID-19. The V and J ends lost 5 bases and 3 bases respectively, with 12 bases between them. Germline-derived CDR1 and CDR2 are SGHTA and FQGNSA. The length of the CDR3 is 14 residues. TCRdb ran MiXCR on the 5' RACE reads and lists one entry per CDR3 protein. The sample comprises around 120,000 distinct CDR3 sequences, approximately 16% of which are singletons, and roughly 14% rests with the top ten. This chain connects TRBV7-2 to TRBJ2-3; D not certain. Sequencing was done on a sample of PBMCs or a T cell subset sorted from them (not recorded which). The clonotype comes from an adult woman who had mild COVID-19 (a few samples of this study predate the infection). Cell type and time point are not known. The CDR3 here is CASSASKVTDTQYF. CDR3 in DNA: TGTGCCAGCAGCGCGAGCAAGGTGACAGATACGCAGTATTTT.